Described below is a single TCR beta chain sequence and its context. The antigen is not known. The entry originates in a study of cytomegalovirus exposure and HLA in healthy donors. Whole-study results and caveats: Highly shared sequence variants in one cluster were likely a sequencing artifact. An analysis that was carried out later associated approximately 17,000 TCR beta sequences with HLA alleles at 0.05 false discovery rate.

The V gene end was trimmed by 4 bases and the J gene end by 3 bases; junction bases not matched to a gene: 3. Germline V gene sequence: CDR1 SGHNT, CDR2 YYREEE (reference sequence). The CDR3 loop spans 16 amino acids. Vbeta (60) and Jbeta (13) primers were used in the PCR. Libraries were prepared by immunoSEQ multiplex PCR; TCRdb keeps only in-frame clonotypes and omits some of them. The sample lists about 210,000 clones; 70% to 90% were seen once. The V and J genes are TRBV5-4 and TRBJ2-3; 15 bases agree with TRBD2. The sample comprised PBMCs. The origin of this receptor is a man aged 30 to 39 in good health and CMV-seronegative. The CDR3 DNA sequence: TGTGCCAGCAGCCGAGGACTAGCGGGGGGGACAGATACGCAGTATTTT. Protein: CASSRGLAGGTDTQYF.